These 11 T cell receptor beta chains were all obtained from the same sample, sequenced in a study of kidney transplant recipient with SARS-CoV-2 infection. One entry per CDR3 protein results from TCRdb running MiXCR on the reads. The data show 200,000 to 300,000 distinct CDR3 sequences, with 29% seen just once and around 6.8% held by the top ten. This sample comprised a blood sample, obtained at baseline and between days 110 and 120 from a kidney transplant recipient. The receptors were gathered from a male patient younger than 45 who had COVID-19 and was a kidney transplant recipient. These T cells may partly come from the graft donor.

Ten or more counts support this clonotype. V is TRBV15 and J is TRBJ2-1; 12 bases map to TRBD2. Germline CDR1 LNHNV, CDR2 YYDKDF (reference sequence). The CDR3 loop spans 17 amino acids. V trimming: 0 bases; J trimming: 9 bases; junction bases outside the gene matches: 9. The CDR3 sequence is CATSRDPALAGGVEQFF. The CDR3 DNA reads as TGTGCCACCAGCAGAGATCCTGCTCTAGCGGGAGGGGTTGAGCAGTTCTTC. Filled out from reference TRBV15 and TRBJ2-1, the complete variable domain reads DAMVIQNPRYQVTQFGKPVTLSCSQTLNHNVMYWYQQKSSQAPKLLFHYYDKDFNNEADTPDNFQSRRPNTSFCFLDIRSPGLGDTAMYLCATSRDPALAGGVEQFFGPGTRLTVL.

This clonotype was detected ten times or more. This chain joins TRBV4-2 and TRBJ2-1, with D perhaps TRBD1 (5 bases). The germline V gene has CDR1 LGHNA and CDR2 YNFKEQ. CDR3 length: 15 amino acids. Trimming removed 0 bases from V and 5 bases from J, with 11 bases in between. CDR3 in amino acids: CASSQESGFHNEQFF. The CDR3 nucleotides read TGTGCCAGCAGCCAAGAGTCAGGGTTCCACAATGAGCAGTTCTTC.

Turning to this clonotype: It may be a read error: a sequence one base away is much more abundant. Because it lacks the conserved phenylalanine or tryptophan at the end, this CDR3 is likely a read error. This chain links TRBV23-1 with TRBJ1-2; unclear D gene. TRBV23-1 is identified as an open reading frame with a role that is uncertain. The CDR3 has 17 residues. Deletions cut 2 bases from V and 4 bases from J, with 20 bases between. The CDR3 sequence is CASSQRRLRRKTYGYTL. DNA for the CDR3: TGCGCCAGCAGTCAACGTAGGCTACGCAGAAAGACCTATGGCTACACCCTC.

Notes on this clonotype: A much larger clone lies one base from this, so it may be a read error. The gene calls are TRBV11-2 and TRBJ1-5; 8 bases match TRBD1. Germline CDR1 and CDR2: SGHAT and FQNNGV. There are 16 residues in the CDR3. In DNA, the CDR3 is TGTGCCAGCAGCTTATCTCCGGACAGGGTCAATCAGCCCCGGCATTTT. Translating gives CASSLSPDRVNQPRHF.

This clonotype was seen at least ten times. J is TRBJ1-5 and V is TRBV29-1, with D possibly being TRBD1 (6 bases). Per germline, CDR1 SQVTM and CDR2 ANQGSEA. V was shortened by 6 bases and J by 3 bases, with 12 bases between the two germline ends. The CDR3 sequence is 13 residues long. CDR3 in DNA: TGCAGCGTAAGGGACAACCTCAATCAGCCCCAGCATTTT. It translates to CSVRDNLNQPQHF. The full variable domain, completed using reference TRBV29-1 and TRBJ1-5, is SAVISQKPSRDICQRGTSLTIQCQVDSQVTMMFWYRQQPGQSLTLIATANQGSEATYESGFVIDKFPISRPNLTFSTLTVSNMSPEDSSIYLCSVRDNLNQPQHFGDGTRLSIL.

About this clonotype itself: A read error is possible here, since a much larger clone lies one base away. The rearrangement joins TRBV18 to TRBJ2-7; D is ambiguous. The V gene's germline CDR1 is KGHSH and CDR2 LQKENI. This CDR3 contains 15 residues. CDR3 amino acids: CASPPPRGASYEQYF. CDR3 sequence (DNA): TGTGCCAGCCCACCCCCCCGTGGCGCTTCCTACGAGCAGTACTTC.

Points on this clonotype: A far bigger clonotype differs at one base, so this is likely a read error. The rearrangement links TRBV6-6 to TRBJ1-2, with a tentative D call TRBD1 (5 bases). CDR1 is MNHNY and CDR2 is SVGAGI in the germline V gene (reference sequence). This CDR3 has 12 residues. V lost 6 bases and J 7 bases, leaving 12 bases between the germline ends. The CDR3 DNA reads as TGTGCCAGCAGCCAGGGAGTCGGTGGCTACACCTTC. Its translation is CASSQGVGGYTF.

This clonotype has a count of ten or more. The chain is built from TRBV10-3 and TRBJ2-3, with TRBD2 matching 8 bases. The germline V gene encodes CDR1 ENHRY and CDR2 SYGVKD. V dropped 8 bases and J dropped 3; count of bases not matched to a gene: 4. CDR3 length equals 13 residues. In DNA, the CDR3 is TGTGCCATCGGACGGGAGGGTACAGATACGCAGTATTTT. Its protein is CAIGREGTDTQYF.

A remark on this clonotype: A much more abundant neighbour one base away suggests this may be a read error. This chain links TRBV29-1 with TRBJ1-1; tentatively, D is TRBD1 (6 bases). Germline assignment: CDR1 SQVTM and CDR2 ANQGSEA. CDR3 size: 13 residues. In DNA, the CDR3 is TGCGGCGACGGACAGTTTTTTAACACTGAAGCTTTCTTT. As protein: CGDGQFFNTEAFF. Using reference TRBV29-1 and TRBJ1-1 for the parts outside the CDR3, the full variable domain is SAVISQKPSRDICQRGTSLTIQCQVDSQVTMMFWYRQQPGQSLTLIATANQGSEATYESGFVIDKFPISRPNLTFSTLTVSNMSPEDSSIYLCGDGQFFNTEAFFGQGTRLTVV.

Note on this clonotype: A much larger clone lies a single base off, so this may be a read error. This sequence joins TRBV28 and TRBJ2-6; 10 bases are a match to TRBD1. CDR3 length: 17 amino acids. The V gene end was trimmed by 1 base and the J gene end by 1 base; junction bases not matched to a gene: 1. Germline-derived CDR1 and CDR2 are MDHEN and SYDVKM. The CDR3 DNA follows: TGTGCCAGCAGTTTATTGGGACAGGGGTCTGGGGCCAACGTCCTGACTTTC. Protein sequence: CASSLLGQGSGANVLTF.

On this clonotype itself: A much more abundant neighbour one base away suggests this may be a read error. The chain is built from TRBV19 and TRBJ2-7; D unclear. The V end was cut by 3 bases, the J end by 1 base, with 10 bases between. The CDR3 consists of 14 residues. Germline values: CDR1 LNHDA, CDR2 SQIVND (reference sequence). The CDR3 nucleotides are TGTGCCAGTAGTATGTCACAAGCGTCCTACGAGCAGTACTTC. Its translation: CASSMSQASYEQYF.